Below, 29 T cell receptor beta chains from the same sample are listed, as sequenced in a study of control samples from healthy donors and cancer patients. Produced via immunoSEQ multiplex PCR; TCRdb's table is partial and in-frame only. The sample lists roughly 150,000 clones, about 90% occurring once. Sequencing used blood. All receptors derive from a man aged 18 to 29 in good health.

This sequence joins TRBV5-6 and TRBJ1-1; D perhaps matches TRBD1 (5 bases). The CDR3 extends over 13 amino acids. The germline V and J ends were trimmed by 2 bases and 3 bases, with 8 bases remaining between them. Germline V gives CDR1 SGHDT, CDR2 YYEEEE. The CDR3 nucleotides read TGTGCCAGCAGCTTTGTCAGGGACACTGAAGCTTTCTTT. Encoded protein: CASSFVRDTEAFF.

The chain recombines TRBV30 with TRBJ1-4; D is possibly TRBD1 (6 bases). Germline-derived CDR1 and CDR2 are GTSNPN and SVGIG (reference sequence). This CDR3 region has 16 residues. The germline V and J ends were trimmed by 2 bases and 2 bases, with 15 bases remaining between them. CDR3 DNA sequence: TGTGCCTGGAGTCCACCCCAGGGGATCACTAATGAAAAACTGTTTTTT. This codes for CAWSPPQGITNEKLFF. Full variable domain (rest looked up from reference TRBV30 and TRBJ1-4): SQTIHQWPATLVQPVGSPLSLECTVEGTSNPNLYWYRQAAGRGLQLLFYSVGIGQISSEVPQNLSASRPQDRQFILSSKKLLLSDSGFYLCAWSPPQGITNEKLFFGSGTQLSVL.

This CDR3 reads CASLLGRETQYF. In DNA, the CDR3 is TGTGCCAGCCTCCTTGGGCGAGAGACCCAGTACTTC. The gene calls are TRBV6-5 and TRBJ2-5, with D unclear. CDR3 size: 12 residues. Germline CDR1 is MNHEY and CDR2 is SVGAGI. Trimming left V 8 bases short and J 4 bases short, with 11 bases between.

The chain recombines TRBV5-4 with TRBJ2-1, with a weak D call TRBD1 (7 bases). Trimming shortened V by 1 base and J by 5 bases, and 13 bases separated the two germline ends. Germline CDR1 SGHNT, CDR2 YYREEE (reference sequence). This CDR3 contains 15 residues. The CDR3 DNA follows: TGTGCCAGCAGCTTGCCCAGGGGGGAAGACAATGAGCAGTTCTTC. Protein product: CASSLPRGEDNEQFF.

The genes are TRBV4-1 and TRBJ2-7; TRBD1 matches at 10 bases. Germline CDR1 MGHRA, CDR2 YSYEKL. J gave up 3 bases and V 0 bases, and 8 bases lay outside the gene matches. The CDR3 totals 17 residues. The CDR3 protein is CASSQEEGDRGLYEQYF. CDR3 coding DNA: TGCGCCAGCAGCCAAGAAGAAGGAGACAGGGGGCTCTACGAGCAGTACTTC.

This chain joins TRBV13 and TRBJ2-7, with unresolved D. The CDR3 runs 12 residues. Looked up from germline, CDR1 is PRHDT and CDR2 is FYEKMQ (reference sequence). With 6 bases removed from V and 10 bases from J, the gap between germline ends came to 16 bases. CDR3 sequence: CASSLGQRRQYF. The CDR3 DNA reads TGTGCCAGCAGTCTAGGGCAACGGAGACAGTACTTC.

This clone was observed a few times. J is TRBJ2-6 and V is TRBV9; no firm D call. V was shortened by 4 bases and J by 4 bases, with 9 bases between the two germline ends. CDR1 SGDLS and CDR2 YYNGEE come from the germline V gene. This CDR3 spans 14 amino acids. The CDR3: CASSFSRGANVLTF. The CDR3 nucleotides are TGTGCCAGCAGCTTTAGCCGGGGGGCCAACGTCCTGACTTTC.

The chain is built from TRBV19 and TRBJ1-2, with TRBD1 as a possible D gene (5 bases). Trimming left V 3 bases short and J 4 bases short, with 15 bases between. Germline assignment: CDR1 LNHDA and CDR2 SQIVND (reference sequence). This CDR3 region has 15 residues. Here the CDR3 DNA reads TGTGCCAGTAGTATCTACGGGGCAAGCTCCTATGGCTACACCTTC. Its translation: CASSIYGASSYGYTF.

The chain combines TRBV19 with TRBJ1-1, with 10 bases fitting TRBD1. The V and J ends lost 1 base and 4 bases, in that order; junction bases with no gene match: 6. CDR1 and CDR2 (germline): LNHDA, SQIVND (reference sequence). This CDR3 is 16 amino acids long. As DNA, the CDR3 is TGTGCCAGTAGTATAGTTGGTGGGACAGGGGCCACTGAAGCTTTCTTT. Amino acid sequence: CASSIVGGTGATEAFF.

This chain joins TRBV9 and TRBJ2-7; a possible D gene is TRBD1 (5 bases). CDR1 SGDLS and CDR2 YYNGEE come from the germline V gene. The V end was cut by 4 bases, the J end by 0 bases, with 8 bases between. The CDR3 length is 13 residues. CDR3 bases: TGTGCCAGCAGCCCAGGGTACTCCTACGAGCAGTACTTC. Its protein product is CASSPGYSYEQYF.

V gene TRBV6-5 combines with J gene TRBJ1-1; unclear D gene. Germline CDR1 is MNHEY and CDR2 is SVGAGI. The CDR3 totals 14 residues. Trimming removed 2 bases at V and 0 bases at J, with 7 bases between. CDR3: CASSYRSMNTEAFF. Written as DNA, the CDR3 is TGTGCCAGCAGTTACAGGAGCATGAACACTGAAGCTTTCTTT.

V usage is TRBV12-5 and J usage is TRBJ2-3; D possibly matches TRBD1 or TRBD2 (5 bases each). Between the trimmed V and J ends, which lost 6 bases and 6 bases, there was a span of 13 bases. The germline gives CDR1 LGHNT, CDR2 FRNRAP. This CDR3 is built from 13 residues. DNA of the CDR3: TGTGCTAGTGGCATGACAGAGGGCGATACGCAGTATTTT. Protein product: CASGMTEGDTQYF.

The V gene is TRBV6-2 or TRBV6-3, the J gene TRBJ1-6, with D possibly matching TRBD1 (5 bases). Germline values: CDR1 MNHEY, CDR2 SVGEGT. This CDR3 comprises 16 residues. The V end lost 3 bases, the J end lost 9 bases, and 18 bases lay between the germline ends. The CDR3 loop reads CASSYSKPVGVSPLHF. The CDR3 DNA sequence: TGTGCCAGCAGTTATTCAAAGCCGGTAGGGGTTTCACCCCTCCACTTT.

This clone was seen a single time. The chain carries TRBV6-5 and TRBJ1-4, with 7 nucleotides matching TRBD1. The CDR3 loop spans 14 amino acids. The ends lost 6 bases at V and 6 bases at J; junction bases unmatched: 7. From germline, CDR1 is MNHEY and CDR2 SVGAGI. In DNA form, the CDR3 reads TGTGCCAGCAGCCAGGGGGGTCGAGATGAAAAACTGTTTTTT. The encoded protein is CASSQGGRDEKLFF.

The chain couples TRBV2 to TRBJ1-4; TRBD1 is a possible D gene (6 bases). The germline V gene encodes CDR1 SNHLY and CDR2 FYNNEI. Trimming removed 2 bases from V and 10 bases from J, with 23 bases in between. CDR3 length equals 17 residues. The CDR3 DNA reads TGTGCCAGCAGTGAAAAGAATTTCTTAGGGGGATTTGGAAAACTGTTTTTT. It encodes CASSEKNFLGGFGKLFF.

The genes are TRBV21-1 and TRBJ2-3; the table's D call, TRBD2, was not checked against the DNA. TRBV21-1 is noted as a pseudogene. The CDR3 consists of 17 residues. CDR3 nucleotide sequence: TGTGCCAGCAGCAAAGGGCCCGAAGCGGGGTTCACAGATACGCAGTATTTT. It codes for CASSKGPEAGFTDTQYF.

This clone was seen a handful of times. The CDR3 DNA sequence: TGTGCCAGCCGGGACTCTGGAAACACCATATATTTT. Its translation is CASRDSGNTIYF. J is TRBJ1-3 and V is TRBV7-9; no definite D call. The CDR3 covers 12 residues. The germline V gene encodes CDR1 SEHNR and CDR2 FQNEAQ (reference sequence). With 8 bases removed from V and 0 bases from J, the gap between germline ends came to 5 bases.

The gene calls are TRBV13 and TRBJ2-7; possible D gene TRBD1, 6 bases. Deletions cut 2 bases from V and 0 bases from J, with 11 bases between. CDR1 is PRHDT and CDR2 is FYEKMQ in the germline V gene (reference sequence). This CDR3 spans 15 amino acids. The CDR3 nucleotides are TGTGCCAGCAGCTTAACAGGGATCTTCTCCTACGAGCAGTACTTC. Translated, it gives CASSLTGIFSYEQYF.

The rearrangement uses TRBV28 and TRBJ2-7; 8 nucleotides agree with TRBD1. This CDR3 spans 15 amino acids. Trimming removed 4 bases from V and 0 bases from J; junction bases left unmatched: 5. The germline V gene has CDR1 MDHEN and CDR2 SYDVKM. CDR3 bases: TGTGCCAGCAGTTCGGACAGGGCCAGCTCCTACGAGCAGTACTTC. Residues: CASSSDRASSYEQYF.

This chain uses TRBV2 with TRBJ1-6; D call uncertain. Germline V gene lookup returns CDR1 SNHLY and CDR2 FYNNEI. This CDR3 comprises 15 residues. V shed 7 bases and J shed 9 bases, with 19 bases lying between them. This CDR3 reads CASIELAVYGSPLHF. DNA of the CDR3: TGTGCCAGCATCGAATTAGCGGTTTACGGTTCACCCCTCCACTTT.

This chain links TRBV9 with TRBJ2-5, with 7 bases identical to TRBD1. V lost 3 bases, J lost 4 bases, and 15 bases stayed unmatched. The germline CDR1 and CDR2 sequences are SGDLS and YYNGEE. There are 17 residues in the CDR3. This CDR3 reads CASSAGPDRADTETQYF. In nucleotides, the CDR3 is TGTGCCAGCAGCGCCGGCCCCGACAGGGCAGACACAGAGACCCAGTACTTC.

The chain recombines TRBV5-1 with TRBJ1-3; possible D gene TRBD1, 6 bases. This CDR3 has 15 amino acids. Deletions cut 3 bases from V and 0 bases from J, with 10 bases between. Germline V gives CDR1 SGHRS, CDR2 YFSETQ. The CDR3, as DNA: TGCGCCAGCAGCTCCCAGGGGCTCTCTGGAAACACCATATATTTT. It specifies CASSSQGLSGNTIYF.

The sample holds one count of this clone. This chain joins TRBV2 and TRBJ2-1, with TRBD1 matching over 9 bases. Trimming removed 7 bases from V and 5 bases from J; junction bases left unmatched: 3. The CDR3 length is 13 residues. Germline lookup yields CDR1 SNHLY and CDR2 FYNNEI. CDR3 protein: CASMRDRDNEQFF. The CDR3 DNA reads as TGTGCCAGCATGAGGGACAGGGACAATGAGCAGTTCTTC.

This chain uses TRBV10-3 with TRBJ1-2, with TRBD1 identical over 8 bases. V shed 4 bases and J 2 bases; nucleotides not matched to a gene: 3. CDR3 length equals 14 residues. Germline CDR1 ENHRY, CDR2 SYGVKD. The DNA of the CDR3 is TGTGCCATCAGTGTGAGACAGGGGAACTATGGCTACACCTTC. Protein sequence: CAISVRQGNYGYTF.

The rearrangement uses TRBV28 and TRBJ1-2, with TRBD1 as a possible D gene (5 bases). This CDR3 has 14 amino acids. Trimming removed 7 bases from V and 7 bases from J, with 19 bases in between. Germline values: CDR1 MDHEN, CDR2 SYDVKM. Here the CDR3 DNA reads TGTGCCAGCACCTTCGGGCAGGGTAAAACTGGCTACACCTTC. Translating it yields CASTFGQGKTGYTF.

The rearrangement links TRBV4-2 to TRBJ2-3, with D perhaps matching TRBD1 or TRBD2 (5 bases each). CDR3 size: 19 residues. Germline loops: CDR1 LGHNA, CDR2 YNFKEQ. V was pared by 1 base and J by 1 base, with 21 bases between. The CDR3 sequence: CASSQGSRLEGRGTDTQYF. CDR3 nucleotides: TGTGCCAGCAGCCAAGGTAGTCGACTTGAGGGACGTGGCACAGATACGCAGTATTTT.

This chain joins TRBV2 and TRBJ2-2; D gene unclear. The germline V gene has CDR1 SNHLY and CDR2 FYNNEI. The CDR3 is 13 amino acids. Deletions cut 6 bases from V and 5 bases from J, with 10 bases between. For the CDR3, the DNA is TGTGCCAGCAGGAAGGGCTCTACCGGGGAGCTGTTTTTT. This encodes CASRKGSTGELFF.

The chain uses TRBV7-2 and TRBJ2-7; D is uncertain. Germline assignment: CDR1 SGHTA and CDR2 FQGNSA. V was clipped by 1 base and J by 0 bases, with 7 bases between them. The CDR3 runs 14 residues. The CDR3 spells CASSLVVNSYEQYF. CDR3 nucleotide sequence: TGTGCCAGCAGCTTAGTGGTCAACTCCTACGAGCAGTACTTC.

The V call is TRBV5-1, the J call TRBJ2-3, with D uncertain. This CDR3 region has 17 residues. Germline loops: CDR1 SGHRS, CDR2 YFSETQ. Trimming removed 4 bases from V and 0 bases from J, with 18 bases in between. CDR3 bases: TGCGCCAGCAGCACCCCTTACCCGGCAGCTAGCACAGATACGCAGTATTTT. It yields the protein CASSTPYPAASTDTQYF.